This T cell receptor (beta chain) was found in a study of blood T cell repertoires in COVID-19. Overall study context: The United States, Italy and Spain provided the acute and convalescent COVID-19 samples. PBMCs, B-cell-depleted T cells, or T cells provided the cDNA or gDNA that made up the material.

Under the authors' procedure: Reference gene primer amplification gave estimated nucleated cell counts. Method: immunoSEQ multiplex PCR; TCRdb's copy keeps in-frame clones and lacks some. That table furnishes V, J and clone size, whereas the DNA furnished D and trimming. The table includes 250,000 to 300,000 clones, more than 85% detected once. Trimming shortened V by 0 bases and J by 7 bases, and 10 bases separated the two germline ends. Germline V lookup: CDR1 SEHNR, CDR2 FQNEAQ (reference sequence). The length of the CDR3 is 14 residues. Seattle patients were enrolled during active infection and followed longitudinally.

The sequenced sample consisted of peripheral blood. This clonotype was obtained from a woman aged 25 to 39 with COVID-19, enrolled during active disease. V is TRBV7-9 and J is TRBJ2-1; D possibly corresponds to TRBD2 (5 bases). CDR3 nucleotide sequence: TGTGCCAGCAGCTTAGCGGGAGATGCTAATGAGCAGTTCTTC. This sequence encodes CASSLAGDANEQFF.